This T cell receptor (beta chain) stems from a study of blood T cell repertoires in COVID-19. Study at large: Samples came from the United States, Italy and Spain, spanning acute and convalescent COVID-19. T cells, B-cell-depleted T cells, or PBMCs provided the cDNA or gDNA that served as material.

Profiling relied on immunoSEQ multiplex PCR, and the TCRdb table lists in-frame clones only, not all of them. The repertoire includes about 220,000 clones, 82% of them detected once, and 3.6% sits in the top ten. The origin of this receptor is a woman aged 80 or over with acute or convalescent COVID-19. Sequenced material: peripheral blood.

CDR3: CASSTDSQETQYF. The DNA for the CDR3 is TGTGCCAGCAGCACCGACAGCCAAGAGACCCAGTACTTC. The chain combines TRBV6-5 with TRBJ2-5; weak D call: TRBD1 (5 bases). V was shortened by 6 bases and J by 1 base, with 9 bases between the two germline ends. Germline values: CDR1 MNHEY, CDR2 SVGAGI. The CDR3 has 13 residues.